The present T cell receptor beta chain was sequenced within a study of beta chain features in type 1 diabetes. Overall study results and limits: In all four CD4+ subsets, TCRB CDR3 length was significantly, moderately reduced in type 1 diabetes. It was not settled here whether HLA type affects TCRB rearrangement.

Concerning this clone: What it binds is not known.

With 4 bases clipped from V and 7 bases from J, the junction kept 10 bases outside the gene matches. Germline loops: CDR1 SGHRS, CDR2 YFSETQ. The CDR3 extends over 16 amino acids. Since all of the isolated RNA was reverse transcribed, expressed TCRB transcripts were what got sequenced. Method: immunoSEQ multiplex PCR; TCRdb's copy keeps in-frame clones and lacks some. The table has some 230,000 clones, over 8.5% seen once. This clonotype originated in a woman aged 18 to 35 in good health. The V call is TRBV5-1, the J call TRBJ2-1; TRBD1 agrees at 11 bases. The material sequenced was naive CD4+ T cells from blood. The CDR3 sequence is CASSAGQGAFSNEQFF. Here the CDR3 DNA reads TGCGCCAGCAGCGCCGGACAGGGGGCCTTTTCGAATGAGCAGTTCTTC.